This TCR beta chain was identified in a study of blood T cell repertoires in COVID-19. The CDR3 consists of 15 residues. Germline CDR1 is MNHEY and CDR2 is SVGAGI. V was trimmed by 0 bases and J by 7 bases, leaving 16 bases between them. The table came from immunoSEQ multiplex PCR; TCRdb's copy has only in-frame clones and leaves some out. The table records around 200,000 clones, approximately 85% of them present only once. Assignments of participants to cohorts depended upon their own reported clinical history. The sequenced sample consisted of PBMCs or T cells enriched from blood (not recorded which). The chain combines TRBV6-5 with TRBJ2-7; possibly TRBD1 for D (5 bases). This receptor was taken from a man aged 40-55 years with acute COVID-19. CDR3 sequence: CASSYSSGLPGEQYF. In nucleotides, the CDR3 is TGTGCCAGCAGTTACTCCTCAGGGTTGCCCGGGGAGCAGTACTTC.